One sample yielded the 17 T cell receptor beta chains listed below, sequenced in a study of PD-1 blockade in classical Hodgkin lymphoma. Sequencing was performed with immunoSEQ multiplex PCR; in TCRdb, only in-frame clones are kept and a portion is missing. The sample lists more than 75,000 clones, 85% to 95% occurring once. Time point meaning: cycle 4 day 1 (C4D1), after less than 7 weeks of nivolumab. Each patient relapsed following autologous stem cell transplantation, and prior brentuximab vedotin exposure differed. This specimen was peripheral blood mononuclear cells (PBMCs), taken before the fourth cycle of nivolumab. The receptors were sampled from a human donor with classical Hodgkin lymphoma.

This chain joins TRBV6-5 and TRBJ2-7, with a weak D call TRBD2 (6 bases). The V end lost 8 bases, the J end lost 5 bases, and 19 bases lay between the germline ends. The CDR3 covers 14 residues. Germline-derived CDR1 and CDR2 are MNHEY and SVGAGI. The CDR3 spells CASGRRDQRDEQYF. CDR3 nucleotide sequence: TGTGCCAGCGGCCGGCGGGACCAAAGGGACGAGCAGTACTTC.

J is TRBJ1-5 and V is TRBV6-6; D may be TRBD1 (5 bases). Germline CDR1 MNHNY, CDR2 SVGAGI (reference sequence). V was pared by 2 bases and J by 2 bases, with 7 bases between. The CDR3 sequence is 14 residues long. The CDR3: CASSYRGGNQPQHF. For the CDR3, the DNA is TGTGCCAGCAGTTACAGGGGAGGCAATCAGCCCCAGCATTTT.

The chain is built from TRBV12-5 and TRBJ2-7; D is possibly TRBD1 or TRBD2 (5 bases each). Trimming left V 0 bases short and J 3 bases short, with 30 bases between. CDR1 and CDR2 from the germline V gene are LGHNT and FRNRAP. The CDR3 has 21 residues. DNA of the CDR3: TGTGCTAGTGGTTTGGTAAGCGCCCGGGGCGTCCAGGGATTCCAATTCTACGAGCAGTACTTC. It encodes CASGLVSARGVQGFQFYEQYF. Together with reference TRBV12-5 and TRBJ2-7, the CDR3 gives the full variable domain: DARVTQTPRHKVTEMGQEVTMRCQPILGHNTVFWYRQTMMQGLELLAYFRNRAPLDDSGMPKDRFSAEMPDATLATLKIQPSEPRDSAVYFCASGLVSARGVQGFQFYEQYFGPGTRLTVT.

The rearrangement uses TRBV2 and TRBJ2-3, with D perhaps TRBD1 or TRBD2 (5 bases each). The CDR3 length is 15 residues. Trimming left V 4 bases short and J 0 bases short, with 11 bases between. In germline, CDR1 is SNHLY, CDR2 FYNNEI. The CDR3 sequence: CASSVTGRSTDTQYF. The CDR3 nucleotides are TGTGCCAGCAGTGTTACGGGACGAAGCACAGATACGCAGTATTTT.

The CDR3 sequence: CASSNGGQPTDTQYF. The CDR3 coding sequence is TGCGCCAGCAGCAACGGGGGACAACCAACAGATACGCAGTATTTT. This chain connects TRBV5-1 to TRBJ2-3; D might be TRBD1 or TRBD2, each matching 6 bases. The CDR3 covers 15 residues. Germline CDR1 and CDR2: SGHRS and YFSETQ. V lost 4 bases, J lost 3 bases, and 15 bases lay in between. The variable domain in full, completed from reference TRBV5-1 and TRBJ2-3, reads KAGVTQTPRYLIKTRGQQVTLSCSPISGHRSVSWYQQTPGQGLQFLFEYFSETQRNKGNFPGRFSGRQFSNSRSEMNVSTLELGDSALYLCASSNGGQPTDTQYFGPGTRLTVL.

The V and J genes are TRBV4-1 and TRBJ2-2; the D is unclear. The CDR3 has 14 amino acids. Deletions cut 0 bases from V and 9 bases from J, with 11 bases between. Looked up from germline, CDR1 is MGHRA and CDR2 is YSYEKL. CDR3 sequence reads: CASSQEESQRELFF. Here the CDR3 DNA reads TGCGCCAGCAGCCAAGAAGAATCGCAGCGGGAGCTGTTTTTT.

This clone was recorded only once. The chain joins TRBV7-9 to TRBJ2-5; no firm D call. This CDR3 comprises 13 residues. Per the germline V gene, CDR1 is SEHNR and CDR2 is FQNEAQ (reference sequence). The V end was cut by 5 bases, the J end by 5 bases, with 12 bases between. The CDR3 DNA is TGTGCCAGCAGCCTACCGGTCGGTGAGACCCAGTACTTC. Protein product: CASSLPVGETQYF.

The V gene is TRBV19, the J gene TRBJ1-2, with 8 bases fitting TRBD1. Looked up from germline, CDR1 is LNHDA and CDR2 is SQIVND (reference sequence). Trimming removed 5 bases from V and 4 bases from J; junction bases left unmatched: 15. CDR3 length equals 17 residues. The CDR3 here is CASSPGQGNPAVYGYTF. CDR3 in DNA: TGTGCCAGTAGTCCCGGACAGGGTAATCCGGCGGTCTATGGCTACACCTTC. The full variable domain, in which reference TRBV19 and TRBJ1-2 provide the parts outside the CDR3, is DGGITQSPKYLFRKEGQNVTLSCEQNLNHDAMYWYRQDPGQGLRLIYYSQIVNDFQKGDIAEGYSVSREKKESFPLTVTSAQKNPTAFYLCASSPGQGNPAVYGYTFGSGTRLTVV.

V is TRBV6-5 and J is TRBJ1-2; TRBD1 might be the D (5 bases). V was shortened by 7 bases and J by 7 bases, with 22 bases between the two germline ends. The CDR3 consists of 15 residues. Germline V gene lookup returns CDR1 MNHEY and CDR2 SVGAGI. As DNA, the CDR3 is TGTGCCAGCACCAAAGGTGGCGGGGGAAGGACTGGCTACACCTTC. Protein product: CASTKGGGGRTGYTF.

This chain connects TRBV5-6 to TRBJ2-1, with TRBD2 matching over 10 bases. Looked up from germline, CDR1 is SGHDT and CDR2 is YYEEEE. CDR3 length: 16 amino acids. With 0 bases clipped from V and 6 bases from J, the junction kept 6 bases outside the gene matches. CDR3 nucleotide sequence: TGTGCCAGCAGCTTGGTTGGGCCTAGCGGGAGCAATGAGCAGTTCTTC. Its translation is CASSLVGPSGSNEQFF.

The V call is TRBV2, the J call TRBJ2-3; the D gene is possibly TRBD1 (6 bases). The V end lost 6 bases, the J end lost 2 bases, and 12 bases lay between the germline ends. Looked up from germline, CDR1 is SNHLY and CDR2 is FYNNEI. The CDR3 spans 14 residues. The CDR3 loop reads CASSVDRFTDTQYF. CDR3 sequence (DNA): TGTGCCAGCAGCGTAGACAGGTTCACAGATACGCAGTATTTT. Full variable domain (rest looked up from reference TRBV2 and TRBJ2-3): EPEVTQTPSHQVTQMGQEVILRCVPISNHLYFYWYRQILGQKVEFLVSFYNNEISEKSEIFDDQFSVERPDGSNFTLKIRSTKLEDSAMYFCASSVDRFTDTQYFGPGTRLTVL.

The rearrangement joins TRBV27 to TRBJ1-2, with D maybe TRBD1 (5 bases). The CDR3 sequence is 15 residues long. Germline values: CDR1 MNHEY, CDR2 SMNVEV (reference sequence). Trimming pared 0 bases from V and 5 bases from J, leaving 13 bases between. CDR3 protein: CASSLSEAEGYGYTF. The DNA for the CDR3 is TGTGCCAGCAGTTTATCGGAGGCAGAGGGGTATGGCTACACCTTC.

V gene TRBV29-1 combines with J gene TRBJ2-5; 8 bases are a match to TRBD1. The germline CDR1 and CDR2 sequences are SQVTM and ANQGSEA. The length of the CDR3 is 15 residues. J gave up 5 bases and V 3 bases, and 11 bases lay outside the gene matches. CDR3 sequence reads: CSVESDRGGGETQYF. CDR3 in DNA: TGCAGCGTTGAGTCCGACAGGGGTGGGGGGGAGACCCAGTACTTC.

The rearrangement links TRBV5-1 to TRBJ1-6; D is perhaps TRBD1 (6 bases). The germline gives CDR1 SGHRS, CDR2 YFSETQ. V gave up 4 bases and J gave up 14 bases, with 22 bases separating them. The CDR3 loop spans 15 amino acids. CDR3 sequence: CASSLDGQRETSLHF. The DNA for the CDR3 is TGCGCCAGCAGCCTCGACGGACAGCGAGAGACATCCCTCCACTTT.

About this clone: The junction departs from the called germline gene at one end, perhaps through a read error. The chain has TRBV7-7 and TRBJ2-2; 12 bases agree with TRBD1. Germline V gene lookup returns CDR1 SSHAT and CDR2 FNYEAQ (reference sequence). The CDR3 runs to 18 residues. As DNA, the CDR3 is TGTGCTAGCAGCTTAGCCCCAGGGACAGGGGGCAAGAGCGGGGAGCTGTTTTTT. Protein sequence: CASSLAPGTGGKSGELFF.

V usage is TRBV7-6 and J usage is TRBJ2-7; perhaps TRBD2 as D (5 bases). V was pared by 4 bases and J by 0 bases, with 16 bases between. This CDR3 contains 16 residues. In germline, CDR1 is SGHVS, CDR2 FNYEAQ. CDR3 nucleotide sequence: TGTGCCAGCAGCTATGCGGCGCCGGGGTCCTCCTACGAGCAGTACTTC. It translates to CASSYAAPGSSYEQYF.

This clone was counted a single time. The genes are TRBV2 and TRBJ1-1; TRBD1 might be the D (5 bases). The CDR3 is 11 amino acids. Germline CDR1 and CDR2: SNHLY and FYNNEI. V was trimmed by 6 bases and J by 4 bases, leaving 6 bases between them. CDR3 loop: CASRGVTEAFF. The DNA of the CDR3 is TGTGCCAGCAGGGGGGTCACTGAAGCTTTCTTT.